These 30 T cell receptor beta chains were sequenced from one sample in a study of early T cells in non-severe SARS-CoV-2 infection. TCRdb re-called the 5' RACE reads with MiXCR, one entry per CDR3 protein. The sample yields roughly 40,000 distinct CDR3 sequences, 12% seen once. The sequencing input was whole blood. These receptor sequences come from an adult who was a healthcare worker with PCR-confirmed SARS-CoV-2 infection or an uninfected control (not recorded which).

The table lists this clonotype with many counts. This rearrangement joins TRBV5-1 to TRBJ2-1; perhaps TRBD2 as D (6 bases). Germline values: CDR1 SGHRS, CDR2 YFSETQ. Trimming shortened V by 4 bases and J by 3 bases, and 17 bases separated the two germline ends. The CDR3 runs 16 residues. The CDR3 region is CASSVAGRIGYNEQFF. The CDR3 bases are TGCGCCAGCAGCGTCGCGGGGCGGATAGGCTACAATGAGCAGTTCTTC.

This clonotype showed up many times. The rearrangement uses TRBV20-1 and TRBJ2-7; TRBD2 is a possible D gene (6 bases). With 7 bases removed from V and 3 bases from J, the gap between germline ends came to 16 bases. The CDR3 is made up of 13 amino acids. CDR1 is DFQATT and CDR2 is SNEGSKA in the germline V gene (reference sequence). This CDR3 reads CSVSGGSIYEQYF. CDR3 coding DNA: TGCAGTGTAAGTGGGGGGAGTATCTACGAGCAGTACTTC.

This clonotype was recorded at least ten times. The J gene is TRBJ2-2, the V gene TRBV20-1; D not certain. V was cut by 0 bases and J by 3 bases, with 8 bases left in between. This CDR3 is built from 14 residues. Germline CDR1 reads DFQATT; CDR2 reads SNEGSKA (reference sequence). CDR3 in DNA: TGCAGTGCTAGAGATATGCTCTACACCGGGGAGCTGTTTTTT. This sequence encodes CSARDMLYTGELFF.

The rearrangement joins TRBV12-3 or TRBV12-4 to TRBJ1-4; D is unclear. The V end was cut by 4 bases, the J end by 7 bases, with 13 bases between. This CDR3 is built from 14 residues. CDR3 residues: CASSSRIPVEKLFF. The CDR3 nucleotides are TGTGCCAGCAGTTCCCGAATACCAGTTGAAAAACTGTTTTTT.

This CDR3 reads CASSQGTGDFYGYTF. CDR3 DNA sequence: TGTGCCAGCAGCCAAGGGACAGGAGATTTCTATGGCTACACCTTC. The chain links TRBV3-1 to TRBJ1-2; 7 nucleotides line up with TRBD1. J lost 4 bases, V lost 1 base, and 6 bases had no gene match. This CDR3 is built from 15 residues. CDR1 and CDR2 from the germline V gene are LGHDT and YNNKEL (reference sequence).

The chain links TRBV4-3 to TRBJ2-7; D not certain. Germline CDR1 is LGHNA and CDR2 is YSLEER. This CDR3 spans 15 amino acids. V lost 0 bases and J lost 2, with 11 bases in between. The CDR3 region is CASSQDTMATYEQYF. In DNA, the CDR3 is TGCGCCAGCAGCCAAGATACTATGGCTACCTACGAGCAGTACTTC.

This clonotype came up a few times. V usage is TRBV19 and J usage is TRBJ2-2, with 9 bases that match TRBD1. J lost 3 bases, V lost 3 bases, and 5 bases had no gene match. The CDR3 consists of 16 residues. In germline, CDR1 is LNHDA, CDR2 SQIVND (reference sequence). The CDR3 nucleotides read TGTGCCAGTAGTATCACAGGGGGCGCGTACACCGGGGAGCTGTTTTTT. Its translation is CASSITGGAYTGELFF. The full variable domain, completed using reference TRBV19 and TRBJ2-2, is DGGITQSPKYLFRKEGQNVTLSCEQNLNHDAMYWYRQDPGQGLRLIYYSQIVNDFQKGDIAEGYSVSREKKESFPLTVTSAQKNPTAFYLCASSITGGAYTGELFFGEGSRLTVL.

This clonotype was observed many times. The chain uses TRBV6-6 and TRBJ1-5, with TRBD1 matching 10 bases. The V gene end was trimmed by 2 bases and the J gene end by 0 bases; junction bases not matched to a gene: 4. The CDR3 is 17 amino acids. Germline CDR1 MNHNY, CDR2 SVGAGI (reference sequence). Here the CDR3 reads CASSYGTGADSNQPQHF. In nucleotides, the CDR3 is TGTGCCAGCAGTTACGGGACAGGGGCCGATAGCAATCAGCCCCAGCATTTT.

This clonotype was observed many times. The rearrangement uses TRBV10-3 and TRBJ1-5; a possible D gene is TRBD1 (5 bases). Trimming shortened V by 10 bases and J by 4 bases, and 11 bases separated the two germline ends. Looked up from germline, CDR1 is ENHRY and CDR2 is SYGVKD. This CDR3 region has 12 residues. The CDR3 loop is CATAGFNQPQHF. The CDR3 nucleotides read TGTGCCACCGCAGGGTTTAATCAGCCCCAGCATTTT.

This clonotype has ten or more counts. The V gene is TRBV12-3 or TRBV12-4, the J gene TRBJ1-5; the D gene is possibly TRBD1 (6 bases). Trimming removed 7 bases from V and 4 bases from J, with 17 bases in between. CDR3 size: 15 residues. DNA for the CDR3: TGTGCCAGCACTAGGACAGCCGGCGGGAATCAGCCCCAGCATTTT. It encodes CASTRTAGGNQPQHF.

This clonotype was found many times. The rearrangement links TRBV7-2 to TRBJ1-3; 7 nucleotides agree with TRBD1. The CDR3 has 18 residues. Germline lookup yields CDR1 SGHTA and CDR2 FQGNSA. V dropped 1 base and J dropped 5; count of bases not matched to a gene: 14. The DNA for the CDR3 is TGTGCCAGCAGCTTAGGGGGGACAGCGTACCATCCCCGAAACACCATATATTTT. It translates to CASSLGGTAYHPRNTIYF.

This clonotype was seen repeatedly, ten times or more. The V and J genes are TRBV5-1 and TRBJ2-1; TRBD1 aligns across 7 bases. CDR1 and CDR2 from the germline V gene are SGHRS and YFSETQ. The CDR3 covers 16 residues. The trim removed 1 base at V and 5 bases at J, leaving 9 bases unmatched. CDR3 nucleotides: TGCGCCAGCAGCTTGAGTGTCGGGACAGTTAACAATGAGCAGTTCTTC. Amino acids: CASSLSVGTVNNEQFF.

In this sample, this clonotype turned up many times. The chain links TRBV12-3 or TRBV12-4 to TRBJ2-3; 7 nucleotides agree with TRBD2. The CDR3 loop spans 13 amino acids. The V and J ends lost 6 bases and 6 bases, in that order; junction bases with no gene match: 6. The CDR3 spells CASSYSGKDTQYF. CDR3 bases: TGTGCCAGCAGCTACAGCGGGAAGGATACGCAGTATTTT.

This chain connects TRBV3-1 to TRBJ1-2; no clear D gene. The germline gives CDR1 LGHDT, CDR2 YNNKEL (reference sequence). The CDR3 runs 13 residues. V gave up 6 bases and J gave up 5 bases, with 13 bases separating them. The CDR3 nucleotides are TGTGCCAGCAGGCCAACAGCCACTTATGGCTACACCTTC. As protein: CASRPTATYGYTF. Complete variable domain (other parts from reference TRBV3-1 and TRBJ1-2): DTAVSQTPKYLVTQMGNDKSIKCEQNLGHDTMYWYKQDSKKFLKIMFSYNNKELIINETVPNRFSPKSPDKAHLNLHINSLELGDSAVYFCASRPTATYGYTFGSGTRLTVV.

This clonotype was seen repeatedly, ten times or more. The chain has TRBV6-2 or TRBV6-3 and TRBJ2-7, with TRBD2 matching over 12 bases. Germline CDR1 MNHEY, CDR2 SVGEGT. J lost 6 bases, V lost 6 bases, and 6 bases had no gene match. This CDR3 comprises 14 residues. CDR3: CASSLGLAGTEQYF. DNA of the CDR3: TGTGCCAGCAGCCTTGGACTAGCGGGGACCGAGCAGTACTTC.

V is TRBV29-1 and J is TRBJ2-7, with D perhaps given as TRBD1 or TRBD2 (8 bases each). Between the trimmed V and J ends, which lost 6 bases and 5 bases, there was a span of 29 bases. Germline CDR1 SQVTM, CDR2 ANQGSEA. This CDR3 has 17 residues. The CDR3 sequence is CSVDYRGKSGSNNEQYF. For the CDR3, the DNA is TGCAGCGTGGATTACAGGGGGAAAAGCGGGAGTAATAACGAGCAGTACTTC.

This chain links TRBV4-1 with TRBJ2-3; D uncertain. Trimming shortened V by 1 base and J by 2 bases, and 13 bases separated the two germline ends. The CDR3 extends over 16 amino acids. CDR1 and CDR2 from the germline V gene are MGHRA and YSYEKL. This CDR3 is CASSQVDMGITDTQYF. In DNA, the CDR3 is TGCGCCAGCAGCCAAGTAGACATGGGGATCACAGATACGCAGTATTTT.

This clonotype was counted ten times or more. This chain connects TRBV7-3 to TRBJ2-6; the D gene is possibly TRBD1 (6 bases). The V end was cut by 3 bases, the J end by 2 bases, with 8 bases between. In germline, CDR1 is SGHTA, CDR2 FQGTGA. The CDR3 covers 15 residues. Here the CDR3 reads CASSFGGAGANVLTF. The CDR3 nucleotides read TGTGCCAGCAGCTTTGGGGGCGCTGGGGCCAACGTCCTGACTTTC.

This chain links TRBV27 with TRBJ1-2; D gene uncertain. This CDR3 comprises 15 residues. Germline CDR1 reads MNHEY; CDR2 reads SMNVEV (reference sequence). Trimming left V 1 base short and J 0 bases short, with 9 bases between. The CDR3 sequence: CASSLYGQSNYGYTF. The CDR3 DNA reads TGTGCCAGCAGTTTATACGGTCAATCTAACTATGGCTACACCTTC.

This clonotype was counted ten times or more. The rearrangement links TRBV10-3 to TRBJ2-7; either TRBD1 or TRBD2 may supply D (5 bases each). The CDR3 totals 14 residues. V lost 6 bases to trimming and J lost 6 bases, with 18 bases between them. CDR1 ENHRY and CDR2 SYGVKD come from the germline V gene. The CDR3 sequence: CAIRGTQRSIEQYF. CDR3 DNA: TGTGCCATCAGGGGGACCCAGCGGTCTATCGAGCAGTACTTC.

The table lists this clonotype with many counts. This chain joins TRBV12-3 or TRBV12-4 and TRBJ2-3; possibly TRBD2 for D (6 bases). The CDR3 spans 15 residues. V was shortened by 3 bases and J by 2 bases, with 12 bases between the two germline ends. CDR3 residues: CASSFKRANTDTQYF. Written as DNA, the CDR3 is TGTGCCAGCAGTTTCAAGCGGGCAAACACAGATACGCAGTATTTT.

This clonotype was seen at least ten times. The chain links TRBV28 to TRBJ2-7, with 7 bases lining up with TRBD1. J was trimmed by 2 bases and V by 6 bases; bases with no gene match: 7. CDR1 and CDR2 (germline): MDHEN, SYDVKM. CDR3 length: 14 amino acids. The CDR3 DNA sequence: TGTGCCAGCAGCCCGACAGGGATGCCCTACGAGCAGTACTTC. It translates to CASSPTGMPYEQYF.

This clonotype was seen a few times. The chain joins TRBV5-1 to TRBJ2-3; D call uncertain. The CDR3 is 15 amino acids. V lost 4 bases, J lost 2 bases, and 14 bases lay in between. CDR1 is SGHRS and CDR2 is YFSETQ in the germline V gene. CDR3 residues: CASSPSGPFTDTQYF. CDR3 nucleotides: TGCGCCAGCAGCCCCTCAGGCCCGTTCACAGATACGCAGTATTTT.

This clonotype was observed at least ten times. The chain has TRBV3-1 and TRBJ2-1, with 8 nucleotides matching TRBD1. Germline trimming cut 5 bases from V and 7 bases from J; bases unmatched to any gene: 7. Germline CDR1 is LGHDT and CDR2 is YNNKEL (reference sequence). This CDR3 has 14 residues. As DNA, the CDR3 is TGTGCCAGCAGCAATCAGGGGGCTGGGAATGAGCAGTTCTTC. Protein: CASSNQGAGNEQFF.

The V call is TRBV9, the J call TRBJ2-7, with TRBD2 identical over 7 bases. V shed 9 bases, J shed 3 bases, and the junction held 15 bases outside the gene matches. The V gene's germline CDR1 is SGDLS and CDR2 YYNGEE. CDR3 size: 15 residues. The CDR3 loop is CATKIRGRAGYEQYF. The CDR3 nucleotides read TGTGCCACCAAAATCCGGGGGAGGGCCGGCTACGAGCAGTACTTC.

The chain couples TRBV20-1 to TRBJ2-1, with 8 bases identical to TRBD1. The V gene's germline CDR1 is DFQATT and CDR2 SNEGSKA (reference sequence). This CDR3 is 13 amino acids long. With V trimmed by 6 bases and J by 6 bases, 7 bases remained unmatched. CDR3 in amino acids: CSASPTGGNEQFF. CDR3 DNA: TGCAGTGCAAGTCCCACAGGGGGCAATGAGCAGTTCTTC.

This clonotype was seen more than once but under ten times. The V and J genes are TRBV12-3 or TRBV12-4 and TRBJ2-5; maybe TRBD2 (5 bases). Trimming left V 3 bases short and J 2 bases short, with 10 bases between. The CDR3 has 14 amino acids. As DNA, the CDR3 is TGTGCCAGCAGTTTCGTAGCGTTTCAAGAGACCCAGTACTTC. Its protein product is CASSFVAFQETQYF.

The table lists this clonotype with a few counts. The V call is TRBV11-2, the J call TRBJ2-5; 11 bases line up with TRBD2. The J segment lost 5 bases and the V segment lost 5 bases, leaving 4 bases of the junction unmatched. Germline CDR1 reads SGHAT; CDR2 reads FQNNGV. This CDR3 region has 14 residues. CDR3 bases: TGTGCCAGCAGCCCCACTAGCGGGGGTGAGACCCAGTACTTC. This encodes CASSPTSGGETQYF. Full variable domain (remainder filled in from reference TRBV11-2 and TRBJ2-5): EAGVAQSPRYKIIEKRQSVAFWCNPISGHATLYWYQQILGQGPKLLIQFQNNGVVDDSQLPKDRFSAERLKGVDSTLKIQPAKLEDSAVYLCASSPTSGGETQYFGPGTRLLVL.

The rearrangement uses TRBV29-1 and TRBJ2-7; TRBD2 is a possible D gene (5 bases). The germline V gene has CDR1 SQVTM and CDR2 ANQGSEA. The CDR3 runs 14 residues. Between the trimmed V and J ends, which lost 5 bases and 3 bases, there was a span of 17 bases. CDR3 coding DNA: TGCAGCGTTCCCAGTGGTGGGAGTCTCTACGAGCAGTACTTC. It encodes CSVPSGGSLYEQYF.

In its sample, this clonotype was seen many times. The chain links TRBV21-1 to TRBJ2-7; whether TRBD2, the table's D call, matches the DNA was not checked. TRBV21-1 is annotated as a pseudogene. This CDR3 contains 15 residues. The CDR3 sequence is CASSKASLVMYEQYF. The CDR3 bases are TGTGCCAGCAGCAAAGCATCACTAGTTATGTACGAGCAGTACTTC.